A selection of T cell receptor beta chains follows, all from one sample in a study of blood T cell repertoires in COVID-19. TCRdb's table, derived via immunoSEQ multiplex PCR, lists solely in-frame clones and lacks some. This sample carries under 200,000 clones, about 85% of them seen once, and the ten largest clones take about 22%. The sequenced material came from peripheral blood. The source of these receptors is a man aged 55 to 69 with active or convalescent COVID-19. CDR3s include the opening cysteine and the closing phenylalanine or tryptophan. A D gene is named only where the DNA matches it firmly. Expanded clones are given a class, and other clones once, few, many or no size at all.

CDR3nt	CDR3aa	v_gene	j_gene	abundance	d_gene
TGTGCCAGCAGTTTACGGACAGGGTATTCACCCCTCCACTTT	CASSLRTGYSPLHF	TRBV27	TRBJ1-6	-	TRBD1
TGTGCCAGCAGCTTAACGGTGGGACAGGGATCCGGGGAGCTGTTTTTT	CASSLTVGQGSGELFF	TRBV7-9	TRBJ2-2	-	TRBD1
TGTGCCAGCAGCAAATCCGGGACTAGCCAAGAGACCCAGTACTTC	CASSKSGTSQETQYF	TRBV7-8	TRBJ2-5	-	TRBD2
TGTGCCAGCAGCTTTGCGGAGGCGGGGGAGAACACCGGGGAGCTGTTTTTT	CASSFAEAGENTGELFF	TRBV12-1	TRBJ2-2	-	-
TGTGCCAGCAGCCGGAGGGGGGGCTACGAGCAGTACTTC	CASSRRGGYEQYF	TRBV7-9	TRBJ2-7	-	-
TGTGCCAGCAGCCGAAACCAGGGGGCAAGAGAGACCCAGTACTTC	CASSRNQGARETQYF	TRBV11-2	TRBJ2-5	-	TRBD1
TGTGCCAGCAGCCAAGATTGGGGACTAGCGGGGGGCCGGGAGTACTTC	CASSQDWGLAGGREYF	TRBV4-2	TRBJ2-7	-	TRBD2
TGTGCCATCAGGGGGGGACTGGGTAACACTGAAGCTTTCTTT	CAIRGGLGNTEAFF	TRBV10-3	TRBJ1-1	-	-
TGTGCCAGCAGTTACGGGGGCAGGGGGTGGGGCTACACCTTC	CASSYGGRGWGYTF	TRBV6-5	TRBJ1-2	-	TRBD1
TGTGCCAGCAGCGGGACAGGGCGATATGGCTACACCTTC	CASSGTGRYGYTF	TRBV27	TRBJ1-2	-	TRBD1
TGCGCCAGCAGCCCCGGGGACAGGGAATTGGCAGATACGCAGTATTTT	CASSPGDRELADTQYF	TRBV5-1	TRBJ2-3	-	TRBD1
TGTGCCAGCAGCCCCCGCGCTTCTAGCGGGGGGACGAAGACCCAGTACTTC	CASSPRASSGGTKTQYF	TRBV7-8	TRBJ2-5	-	TRBD2
TGTGCCAGCAGTCCCCCGGGGTGGGGGGGCACAGATACGCAGTATTTT	CASSPPGWGGTDTQYF	TRBV2	TRBJ2-3	-	-
TGTGCCAGCTCAGATTACAGGGGCCTTGAAGCTTTCTTT	CASSDYRGLEAFF	TRBV18	TRBJ1-1	-	TRBD1
TGTGCCAGCAGCTGGCGTACAGAGTACACCGGGGAGCTGTTTTTT	CASSWRTEYTGELFF	TRBV5-6	TRBJ2-2	-	-
TGTGCCAGCAGACAGAGAGGGTTTCCCTATGGCTACACCTTC	CASRQRGFPYGYTF	TRBV5-6	TRBJ1-2	-	-
TGTGCCAGTAGTACCCCGGGACAGGGTCCCTACGAGCAGTACTTC	CASSTPGQGPYEQYF	TRBV19	TRBJ2-7	few	TRBD1
TGTGCCAGCAGCGTAGAGCCGGGGCAAGAGACCCAGTACTTC	CASSVEPGQETQYF	TRBV9	TRBJ2-5	-	-
TGTGCCAGCAGCCACCGGGACAATGAGCAGTTCTTC	CASSHRDNEQFF	TRBV11-2	TRBJ2-1	few	-
TGTGCCACCTCACAGGACCGTCGGGAGACCCAGTACTTC	CATSQDRRETQYF	TRBV19	TRBJ2-5	-	-
TGTGCCAGCAGCTTAGACGAGGCCCGCTCTGGAAACACCATATATTTT	CASSLDEARSGNTIYF	TRBV7-6	TRBJ1-3	-	-
TGTGCCACCAGCAGTGTACAGGGTTTCGGCAATCAGCCCCAGCATTTT	CATSSVQGFGNQPQHF	TRBV15	TRBJ1-5	-	-
TGCAGTGCTAGTGCCTCGGCGGGTAGCGAGCAGTACTTC	CSASASAGSEQYF	TRBV20-1	TRBJ2-7	once	-
TGTGCCAGCAGCTTATCGACAGGGTACCCCCGTGGGGCCAACGTCCTGACTTTC	CASSLSTGYPRGANVLTF	TRBV7-9	TRBJ2-6	-	TRBD1
TGCGCCAGCAGCTTGACAGGGCGGTCACCCCTCCACTTT	CASSLTGRSPLHF	TRBV5-1	TRBJ1-6	-	-
TGTGCCAGCAGCTTAAATCCCCAGGGGACCCAGTACTTC	CASSLNPQGTQYF	TRBV7-3	TRBJ2-5	-	-
TGTGCCATCAGTGAAGGGGGACAGGGGCCTAATGATCAGCCCCAGCATTTT	CAISEGGQGPNDQPQHF	TRBV10-3	TRBJ1-5	-	TRBD1
TGTGCCAGCAGCTTGGACAGTCCCTACGAGCAGTACTTC	CASSLDSPYEQYF	TRBV5-6	TRBJ2-7	-	-
TGTGCCAGCAGCTTGTCCGGGACAGGGTTTAGGACAGATACGCAGTATTTT	CASSLSGTGFRTDTQYF	TRBV5-4	TRBJ2-3	-	TRBD1
TGTGCTAGCATGACAGGGTTCGGGGAGCTGTTTTTT	CASMTGFGELFF	TRBV12-5	TRBJ2-2	-	TRBD1
TGCGCCAGCAGTGGTACAGGGAGCGCCGGGGAGCTGTTTTTT	CASSGTGSAGELFF	TRBV5-1	TRBJ2-2	once	-
TGCGCCAGCAGCTTGTTCGAGGACAGGGGGGAGACCCAGTACTTC	CASSLFEDRGETQYF	TRBV5-1	TRBJ2-5	-	TRBD1
TGTGCCAGCAGTTACGAAGGGGCTAGGGGGGAGCTGTTTTTT	CASSYEGARGELFF	TRBV6-5	TRBJ2-2	-	-
TGTGCCACCAGCGGGACAGGGAATACCGGGGAGCTGTTTTTT	CATSGTGNTGELFF	TRBV24-1	TRBJ2-2	-	TRBD1
TGTGCCAGCAGTGCGAGACAGGGGGCAGGTCAGCCCCAGCATTTT	CASSARQGAGQPQHF	TRBV2	TRBJ1-5	-	TRBD1
TGTGCCAGCAGCTTGGCCAGGCAGACCTCCGGTGGCTACACCTTC	CASSLARQTSGGYTF	TRBV5-4	TRBJ1-2	-	-
TGTGCCAGCACCGACGGACAGTCGGGGCAGTACTTC	CASTDGQSGQYF	TRBV6-5	TRBJ2-7	-	-
TGTGCCACCAGTAGAGAGGGCAGGGGATCTTCACCCCTCCACTTT	CATSREGRGSSPLHF	TRBV15	TRBJ1-6	-	-
TGTGCCAGCAGCGGAGCAGGGGGTTACTATGGCTACACCTTC	CASSGAGGYYGYTF	TRBV9	TRBJ1-2	many	TRBD1